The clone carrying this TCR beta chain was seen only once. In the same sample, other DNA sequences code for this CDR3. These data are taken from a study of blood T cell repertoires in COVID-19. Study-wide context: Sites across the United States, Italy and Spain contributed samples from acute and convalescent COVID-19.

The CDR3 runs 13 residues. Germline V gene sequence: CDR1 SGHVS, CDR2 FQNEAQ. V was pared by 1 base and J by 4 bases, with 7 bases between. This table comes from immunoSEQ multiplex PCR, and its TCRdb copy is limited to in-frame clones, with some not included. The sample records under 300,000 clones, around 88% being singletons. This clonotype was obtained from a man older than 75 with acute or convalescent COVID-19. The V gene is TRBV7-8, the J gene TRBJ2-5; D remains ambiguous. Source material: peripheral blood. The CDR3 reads CASSLVLAETQYF. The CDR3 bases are TGTGCCAGCAGCTTAGTGTTGGCAGAGACCCAGTACTTC.